A single sample gave rise to the 16 T cell receptor beta chains below, sequenced in a study of T-cell reconstitution after alpha-beta-depleted transplantation in children. Researchers prepared the TCRbeta library using unique molecular identifiers, the study reports. TCRdb recomputed calls from the PCR reads with MiXCR, one row per CDR3 protein. The sample yields about 340,000 distinct CDR3 sequences, around 16% seen once. This specimen was PBMCs, mostly from graft donor cells, taken 360 days after TCRalphabeta/CD19-depleted stem cell transplant. These receptors came from a male patient between 2 and 10 years old who had a stem cell transplant for acute lymphoblastic leukemia, so the T cells may come from the graft donor.

This clonotype was counted between two and nine times. The chain employs TRBV4-3 and TRBJ2-2; TRBD2 matches at 12 bases. V trimming: 4 bases; J trimming: 6 bases; junction bases outside the gene matches: 3. CDR3 length equals 15 residues. CDR1 is LGHNA and CDR2 is YSLEER in the germline V gene. The CDR3 nucleotides read TGCGCCAGCAGCCCTCTAGCGGGAGGGTCCGGGGAGCTGTTTTTT. Its translation is CASSPLAGGSGELFF.

This clonotype was recorded a few times. The rearrangement links TRBV7-2 to TRBJ2-1; TRBD2 aligns across 13 bases. J gave up 7 bases and V 5 bases, and 11 bases lay outside the gene matches. Germline V gives CDR1 SGHTA, CDR2 FQGNSA. The CDR3 runs to 17 residues. The CDR3 loop reads CASSLTRLAGGLNEQFF. The CDR3 nucleotides read TGTGCCAGCAGCCTAACCCGACTAGCGGGAGGTCTAAATGAGCAGTTCTTC.

This clonotype has only a few counts. DNA for the CDR3: TGTGCCAGCAGCTTCGCGGATATGGGGGTTAAGGAAAAACTGTTTTTT. Its protein is CASSFADMGVKEKLFF. The genes are TRBV7-8 and TRBJ1-4; D is perhaps TRBD1 (5 bases). CDR1 and CDR2 from the germline V gene are SGHVS and FQNEAQ. Trimming cost V 3 bases and J 8 bases, with 19 bases left between them. The CDR3 totals 16 residues.

This clonotype was picked up many times. The chain employs TRBV4-3 and TRBJ2-1; D possibly corresponds to TRBD2 (6 bases). Trimming shortened V by 3 bases and J by 11 bases, and 11 bases separated the two germline ends. The length of the CDR3 is 12 residues. Germline V gene sequence: CDR1 LGHNA, CDR2 YSLEER. This CDR3 is CASSQDGLKQFF. The CDR3 DNA sequence: TGCGCCAGCAGCCAGGACGGACTAAAGCAGTTCTTC.

This chain uses TRBV4-1 with TRBJ2-1, with 14 positions matching TRBD2. Trimming took 1 base from V and 13 from J; bases not matched to a gene: 12. The CDR3 contains 17 residues. Germline CDR1 is MGHRA and CDR2 is YSYEKL. The CDR3 sequence: CASSQVGLGLAGDKQFF. DNA for the CDR3: TGCGCCAGCAGCCAAGTTGGCCTGGGACTAGCGGGAGATAAACAGTTCTTC.

Points on this clonotype: This clone may be a read error of a much larger clone one base away. The conserved phenylalanine or tryptophan normally closing the CDR3 is absent here, so this likely arose from a read error. The rearrangement links TRBV12-3 or TRBV12-4 to TRBJ2-1; 11 bases match TRBD2. CDR3 length: 16 residues. V shed 2 bases and J 5 bases; nucleotides not matched to a gene: 5. CDR3 region: CASSLSLLAGDNEQFY. The CDR3 nucleotides read TGTGCCAGCAGTTTATCGTTACTAGCGGGGGACAATGAGCAGTTCTAC.

This clonotype has only a few counts. The V call is TRBV10-3, the J call TRBJ2-2; D is perhaps TRBD2 (6 bases). The germline V gene encodes CDR1 ENHRY and CDR2 SYGVKD. This CDR3 is 14 amino acids long. The germline V and J ends were trimmed by 6 bases and 0 bases, with 8 bases remaining between them. The CDR3 reads CAIREGPNTGELFF. DNA of the CDR3: TGTGCCATCAGGGAGGGCCCGAACACCGGGGAGCTGTTTTTT.

Here the CDR3 reads CSATGTGATDTQYF. Written as DNA, the CDR3 is TGCAGTGCCACCGGGACAGGGGCAACAGATACGCAGTATTTT. This chain joins TRBV20-1 and TRBJ2-3; the match to TRBD1 covers 10 bases. The CDR3 consists of 14 residues. Germline V gene sequence: CDR1 DFQATT, CDR2 SNEGSKA (reference sequence). The V and J ends lost 6 bases and 3 bases, in that order; junction bases with no gene match: 6.

This clonotype was detected a few times. CDR3 DNA sequence: TGCGCCAGCAGCCGGTTAGCGGGAGTGGGCACCGGGGAGCTGTTTTTT. This encodes CASSRLAGVGTGELFF. The chain joins TRBV4-3 to TRBJ2-2; 9 positions agree with TRBD2. This CDR3 contains 16 residues. J gave up 4 bases and V 4 bases, and 7 bases lay outside the gene matches. Germline values: CDR1 LGHNA, CDR2 YSLEER.

This clonotype was observed many times. The rearrangement uses TRBV12-3 or TRBV12-4 and TRBJ2-5; the D is unclear. The CDR3 totals 14 residues. V lost 6 bases to trimming and J lost 2 bases, with 13 bases between them. This CDR3 is CASSLPGLQETQYF. CDR3 in DNA: TGTGCCAGCAGCTTGCCGGGCCTACAAGAGACCCAGTACTTC.

This clonotype was seen more than once but under ten times. The J gene is TRBJ2-1, the V gene TRBV19; 14 nucleotides line up with TRBD2. From germline, CDR1 is LNHDA and CDR2 SQIVND (reference sequence). V lost 6 bases, J lost 7 bases, and 5 bases stayed unmatched. The CDR3 is 15 residues long. The chain's CDR3 is CASRSGLAGVNEQFF. The CDR3 DNA is TGTGCCAGTAGGTCGGGACTAGCGGGAGTAAATGAGCAGTTCTTC.

In regard to this clonotype: Since the CDR3 does not end with the conserved phenylalanine or tryptophan, this likely comes from a read error. V gene TRBV5-1 combines with J gene TRBJ1-1, with 9 bases fitting TRBD1. There are 15 residues in the CDR3. Trimming at V came to 4 bases and at J to 3 bases, leaving 7 bases not matched to a gene. Germline CDR1 and CDR2: SGHRS and YFSETQ. CDR3 DNA: TGCGCCAGCAGCCCGGGACAGGGCGGGGACACTGAAGCTTTCTCT. This translates into CASSPGQGGDTEAFS.

This clonotype came up a few times. The CDR3 nucleotides are TGCGCCAGCAGCCAAGGGACCGCGTTCCCGGGGACCGGGGAGCTGTTTTTT. This gives the protein CASSQGTAFPGTGELFF. The V gene is TRBV4-1, the J gene TRBJ2-2; tentatively, D is TRBD2 (5 bases). Germline CDR1 and CDR2: MGHRA and YSYEKL. This CDR3 has 17 amino acids. V was pared by 1 base and J by 5 bases, with 17 bases between.

This clonotype was seen a handful of times. V gene TRBV12-3 or TRBV12-4 combines with J gene TRBJ1-2, with D tentatively TRBD1 (5 bases). Trimming pared 4 bases from V and 0 bases from J, leaving 12 bases between. There are 15 residues in the CDR3. The CDR3: CASSSWGYANYGYTF. DNA of the CDR3: TGTGCCAGCAGTTCCTGGGGCTATGCTAACTATGGCTACACCTTC.

This rearrangement joins TRBV21-1 to TRBJ2-2. TRBV21-1 is reported as a pseudogene. The CDR3 length is 14 residues. Here the CDR3 DNA reads TGTGCCAGCAGGTGCCTCGTGGTGGCCGGGGAGCTGTTTTTT. It is translated as CASRCLVVAGELFF.

Details on this clonotype: The CDR3 end shows no conserved phenylalanine or tryptophan, and so a read error is likely. The chain carries TRBV5-1 and TRBJ2-5; 10 bases are a match to TRBD2. The ends lost 0 bases at V and 4 bases at J; junction bases unmatched: 6. The CDR3 extends over 16 amino acids. Germline values: CDR1 SGHRS, CDR2 YFSETQ. The CDR3 reads CASSLGPAGGRETQYL. CDR3 coding DNA: TGCGCCAGCAGCTTGGGACCAGCGGGAGGGCGAGAGACCCAGTACCTC.